This T cell receptor beta chain was captured in a study of Ad26.COV2.S vaccination and SARS-CoV-2 variants. Findings and limits, study-wide: Spike-specific responses of CD8+ and CD4+ T cells were reported to display substantial breadth after vaccination.

A word on this clone: The antigen remains undetermined.

Sequencing used immunoSEQ multiplex PCR; TCRdb keeps in-frame clones, though not all of them. Of around 350,000 clones listed, about 85% are singletons. V shed 6 bases and J shed 3 bases, with 16 bases lying between them. This CDR3 contains 15 residues. Germline loops: CDR1 SNHLY, CDR2 FYNNEI. Treatment in this sample: about 20 received Ad26.COV2.S at low or high dose, single or two shots; several received placebo; per-sample allocation not given. Samples were taken on day 63 after the first vaccine or placebo injection. The TCR comes from a person aged 18-60 years who received the Ad26.COV2.S COVID-19 vaccine or a placebo. J is TRBJ2-3 and V is TRBV2; D possibly corresponds to TRBD1 (6 bases). The sequencing used peripheral blood, collected in a trial of Ad26.COV2.S vaccine versus placebo. The CDR3 here is CASRSVGGGTDTQYF. CDR3 DNA sequence: TGTGCCAGCAGGAGCGTTGGGGGCGGAACAGATACGCAGTATTTT.